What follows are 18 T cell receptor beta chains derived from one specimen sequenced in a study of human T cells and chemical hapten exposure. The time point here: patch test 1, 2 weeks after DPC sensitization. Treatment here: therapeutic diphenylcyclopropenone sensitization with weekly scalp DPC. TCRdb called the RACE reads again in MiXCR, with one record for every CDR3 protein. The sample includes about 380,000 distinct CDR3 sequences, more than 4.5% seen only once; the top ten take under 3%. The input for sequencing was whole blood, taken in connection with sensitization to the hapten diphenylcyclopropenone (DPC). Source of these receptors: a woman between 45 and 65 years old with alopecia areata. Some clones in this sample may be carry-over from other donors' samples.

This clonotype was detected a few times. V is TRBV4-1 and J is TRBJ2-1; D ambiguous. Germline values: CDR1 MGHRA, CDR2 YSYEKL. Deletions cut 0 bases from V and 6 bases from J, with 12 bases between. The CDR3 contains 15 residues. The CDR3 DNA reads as TGCGCCAGCAGCCAAGATACGGCCTCGATCAATGAGCAGTTCTTC. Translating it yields CASSQDTASINEQFF.

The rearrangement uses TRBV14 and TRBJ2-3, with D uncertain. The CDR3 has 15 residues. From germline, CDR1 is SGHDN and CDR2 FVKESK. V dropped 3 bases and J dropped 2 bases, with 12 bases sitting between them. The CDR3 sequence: CASSQGWTSTDTQYF. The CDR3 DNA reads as TGTGCCAGCAGCCAGGGCTGGACCTCCACAGATACGCAGTATTTT.

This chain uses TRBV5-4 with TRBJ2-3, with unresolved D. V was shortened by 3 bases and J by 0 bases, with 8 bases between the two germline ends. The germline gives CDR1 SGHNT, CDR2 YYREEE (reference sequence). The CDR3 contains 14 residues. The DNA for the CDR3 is TGTGCCAGCAGCTCCTTCCCGAGCACAGATACGCAGTATTTT. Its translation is CASSSFPSTDTQYF.

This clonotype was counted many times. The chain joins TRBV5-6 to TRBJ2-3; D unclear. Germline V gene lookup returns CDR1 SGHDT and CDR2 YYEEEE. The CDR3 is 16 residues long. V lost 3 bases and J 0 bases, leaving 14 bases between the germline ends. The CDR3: CASSSPLESSTDTQYF. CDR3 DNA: TGTGCCAGCAGCTCACCCCTTGAAAGTAGCACAGATACGCAGTATTTT.

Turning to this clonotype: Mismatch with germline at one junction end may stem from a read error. CDR3 in amino acids: CASRATGDWNQLQHF. The CDR3, as DNA: TGTGCCAGCAGAGCCACAGGGGATTGGAATCAGCTCCAGCATTTT. The V call is TRBV6-1, the J call TRBJ1-5; 7 nucleotides match TRBD1. The CDR3 extends over 15 amino acids. CDR1 is MNHNS and CDR2 is SASEGT in the germline V gene.

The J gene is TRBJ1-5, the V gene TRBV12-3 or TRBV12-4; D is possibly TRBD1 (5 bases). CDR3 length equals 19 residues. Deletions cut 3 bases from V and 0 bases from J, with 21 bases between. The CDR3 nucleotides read TGTGCCAGCAGTTTCTTAAGGGACTACCCGAGTTATAGCAATCAGCCCCAGCATTTT. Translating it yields CASSFLRDYPSYSNQPQHF.

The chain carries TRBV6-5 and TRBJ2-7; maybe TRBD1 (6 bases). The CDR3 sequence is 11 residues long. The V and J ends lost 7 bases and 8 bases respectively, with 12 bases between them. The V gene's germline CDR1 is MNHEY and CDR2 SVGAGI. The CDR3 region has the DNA TGTGCCAGCACCCTAGGGGGACAGCAGTACTTC. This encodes CASTLGGQQYF.

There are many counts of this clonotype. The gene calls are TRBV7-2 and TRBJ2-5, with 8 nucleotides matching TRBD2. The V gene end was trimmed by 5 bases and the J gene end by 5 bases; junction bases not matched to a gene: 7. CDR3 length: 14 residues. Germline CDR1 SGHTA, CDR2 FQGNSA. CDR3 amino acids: CASSPRGGRETQYF. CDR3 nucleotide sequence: TGTGCCAGCAGCCCCCGGGGGGGCAGGGAGACCCAGTACTTC.

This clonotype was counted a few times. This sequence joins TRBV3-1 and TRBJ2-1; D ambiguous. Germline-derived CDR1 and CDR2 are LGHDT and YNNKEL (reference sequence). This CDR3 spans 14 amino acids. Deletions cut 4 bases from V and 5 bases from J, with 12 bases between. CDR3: CASSLITGDNEQFF. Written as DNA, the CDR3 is TGTGCCAGCAGCCTTATTACTGGCGACAATGAGCAGTTCTTC.

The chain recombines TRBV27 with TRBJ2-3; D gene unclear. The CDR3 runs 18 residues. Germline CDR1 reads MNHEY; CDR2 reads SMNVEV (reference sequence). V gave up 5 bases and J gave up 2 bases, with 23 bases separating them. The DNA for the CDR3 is TGTGCCAGCAGTCCAATCGCGGCCTCCACCTTAAACACAGATACGCAGTATTTT. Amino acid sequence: CASSPIAASTLNTDTQYF.

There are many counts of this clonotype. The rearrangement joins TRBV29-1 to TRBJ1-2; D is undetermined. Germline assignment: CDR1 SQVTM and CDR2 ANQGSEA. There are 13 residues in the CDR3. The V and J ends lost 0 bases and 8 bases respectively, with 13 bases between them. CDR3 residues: CSVEDRLLEGYTF. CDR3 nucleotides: TGCAGCGTTGAAGACAGGTTATTAGAAGGCTACACCTTC. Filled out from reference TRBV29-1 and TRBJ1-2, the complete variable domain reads SAVISQKPSRDICQRGTSLTIQCQVDSQVTMMFWYRQQPGQSLTLIATANQGSEATYESGFVIDKFPISRPNLTFSTLTVSNMSPEDSSIYLCSVEDRLLEGYTFGSGTRLTVV.

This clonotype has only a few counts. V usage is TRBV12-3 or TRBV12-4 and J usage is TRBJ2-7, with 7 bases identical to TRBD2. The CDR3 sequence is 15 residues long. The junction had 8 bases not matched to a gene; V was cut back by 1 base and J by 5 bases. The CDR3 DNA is TGTGCCAGCAGTTTAGTGGCGGGGGTGGCCCACGAGCAGTACTTC. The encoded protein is CASSLVAGVAHEQYF.

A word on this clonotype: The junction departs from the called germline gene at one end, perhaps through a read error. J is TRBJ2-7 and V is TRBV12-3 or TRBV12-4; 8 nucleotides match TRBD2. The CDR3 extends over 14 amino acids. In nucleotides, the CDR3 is TGTGCCAGCAGTATAGCGGGAATTACCTACGAGCAGTACTTC. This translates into CASSIAGITYEQYF.

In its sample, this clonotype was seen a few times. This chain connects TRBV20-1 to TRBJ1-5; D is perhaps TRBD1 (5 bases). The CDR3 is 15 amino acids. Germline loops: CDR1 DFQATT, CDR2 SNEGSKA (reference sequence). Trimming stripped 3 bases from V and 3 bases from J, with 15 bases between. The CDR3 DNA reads TGCAGTGCTAGGGCCGCGGGGCGACCCAATCAGCCCCAGCATTTT. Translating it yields CSARAAGRPNQPQHF.

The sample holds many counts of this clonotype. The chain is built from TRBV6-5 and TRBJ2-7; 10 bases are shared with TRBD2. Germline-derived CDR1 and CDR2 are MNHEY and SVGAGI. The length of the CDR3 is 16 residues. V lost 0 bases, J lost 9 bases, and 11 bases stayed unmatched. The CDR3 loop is CASSYSAAGGPTGQYF. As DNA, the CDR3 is TGTGCCAGCAGTTACTCTGCAGCGGGAGGGCCGACCGGGCAGTACTTC.

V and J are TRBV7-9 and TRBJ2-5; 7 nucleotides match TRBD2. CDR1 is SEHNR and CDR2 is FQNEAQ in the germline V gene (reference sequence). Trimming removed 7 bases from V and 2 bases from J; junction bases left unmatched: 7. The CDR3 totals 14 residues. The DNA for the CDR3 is TGTGCCAGCACCGCGGGGGTACTACAAGAGACCCAGTACTTC. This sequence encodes CASTAGVLQETQYF.

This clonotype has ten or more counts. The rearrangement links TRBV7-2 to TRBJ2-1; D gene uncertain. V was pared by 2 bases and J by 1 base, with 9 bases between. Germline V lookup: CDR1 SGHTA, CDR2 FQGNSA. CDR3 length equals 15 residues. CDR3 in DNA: TGTGCCAGCAGCTTAAATAGGATATCCTACAATGAGCAGTTCTTC. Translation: CASSLNRISYNEQFF.

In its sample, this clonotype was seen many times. The chain's CDR3 is CASSFSISRGLTDTQYF. In nucleotides, the CDR3 is TGTGCCAGCAGCTTTTCAATTAGCAGGGGGCTCACAGATACGCAGTATTTT. The V gene is TRBV7-8, the J gene TRBJ2-3, with 8 bases that match TRBD1. This CDR3 is built from 17 residues. CDR1 SGHVS and CDR2 FQNEAQ come from the germline V gene. V gave up 3 bases and J gave up 2 bases; unmatched junction bases: 10.